This TCR beta chain was retrieved from a study of blood T cell repertoires in COVID-19. Germline CDR1 and CDR2: SGHRS and YFSETQ. With 0 bases removed from V and 0 bases from J, the gap between germline ends came to 9 bases. This CDR3 spans 16 amino acids. Profiling relied on immunoSEQ multiplex PCR, and the TCRdb table lists in-frame clones only, not all of them. The sample holds roughly 91,000 clones, roughly 80% seen once. This TCR was recovered from a man between 65 and 85 years old with acute or convalescent COVID-19. Input material: peripheral blood. The chain links TRBV5-1 to TRBJ1-4; tentatively, D is TRBD1 (6 bases). The CDR3, as DNA: TGCGCCAGCAGCTTGGTTACAGGGACAACTAATGAAAAACTGTTTTTT. This encodes CASSLVTGTTNEKLFF.